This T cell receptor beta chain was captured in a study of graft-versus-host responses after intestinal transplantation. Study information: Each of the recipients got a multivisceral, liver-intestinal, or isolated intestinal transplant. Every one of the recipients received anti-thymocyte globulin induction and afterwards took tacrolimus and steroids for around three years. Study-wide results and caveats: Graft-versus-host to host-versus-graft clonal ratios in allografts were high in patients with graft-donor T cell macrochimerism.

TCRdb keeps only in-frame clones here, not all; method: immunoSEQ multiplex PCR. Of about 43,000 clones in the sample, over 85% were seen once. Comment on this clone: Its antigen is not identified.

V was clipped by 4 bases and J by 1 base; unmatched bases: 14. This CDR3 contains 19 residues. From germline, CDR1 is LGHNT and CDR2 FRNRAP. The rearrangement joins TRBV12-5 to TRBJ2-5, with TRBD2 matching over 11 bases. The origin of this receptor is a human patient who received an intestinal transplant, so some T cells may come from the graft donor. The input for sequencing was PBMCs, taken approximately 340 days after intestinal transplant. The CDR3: CASGSTLAGGEVAQETQYF. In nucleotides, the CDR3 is TGTGCTAGTGGTTCCACTTTAGCGGGGGGGGAGGTGGCCCAAGAGACCCAGTACTTC.